This TCR beta chain was captured by sequencing in a study of CD8 T cells in Susac syndrome. The CDR3 runs to 15 residues. Per the germline V gene, CDR1 is SEHNR and CDR2 is FQNEAQ (reference sequence). J gave up 3 bases and V 5 bases, and 4 bases lay outside the gene matches. cDNA came from about 0.46 to 1 ug RNA primed by random hexamers. With immunoSEQ multiplex PCR, TCR beta CDR3 was amplified across 54 Vbeta and 13 Jbeta. A single record per CDR3 protein comes from TCRdb applying MiXCR to the immunoSEQ multiplex PCR reads. The sample has some 450,000 distinct CDR3 sequences; more than 80% are singletons. As to this clonotype: The antigen remains unidentified.

The study, taken as a whole, reports: The relatively small number of individuals in the TCR sequencing and HLA analysis was acknowledged by the study.

Sequencing of TCR beta covered CD8+ and CD4+ T cells obtained from blood. TEMRA cells were FACS-enriched, unlike CD8+ and CD4+ T cells, which were negatively isolated. Sequenced: CD8+ T cells from PBMCs. The chain carries TRBV7-9 and TRBJ2-1, with 10 bases that match TRBD2. This receptor was identified in a human donor with multiple sclerosis. CDR3 nucleotide sequence: TGTGCCAGCAGCCCCCCTAGCGGGAGCTACAATGAGCAGTTCTTC. Amino acids: CASSPPSGSYNEQFF.